One TCR beta chain is described in this entry. This clone was seen a few times. Its antigen has not been determined. Base qualities are missing; no much larger clone stands one base away. This entry belongs to a study of shared clonotypes between healthy human individuals (dated by TCRdb to between 2020 and 2021). For the study in its entirety: A couple of women and a few men aged 18 to 49 years were included in the cohort. To increase sequencing depth and limit assay-specific biases, TCR repertoire library preparation and sequencing were carried out by different laboratories using diverse techniques. Per donor, leukapheresis produced somewhere between about 0.85 and 9.5 billion PBMCs. Per donor, three plates each were used for CD4 naive and CD4 memory, two for CD8 naive, and one for CD8 memory. The study deeply sequenced blood TCR repertoires of about 5 healthy adults to estimate repertoire size and the extent of clonotype sharing between individuals. What the study reported, not specific to this receptor: Pairwise subsampling led to the expectation that sequencing depth would affect the degree of clonotype sharing among donors. About 5% of naive CD4, 3.5% of naive CD8, 2.3% of memory CD4, and approximately 0.4% of memory CD8 clonotypes were shared across a few donors. The small number of donors limited the genetic and exposure-history diversity represented. Compared with non-shared clonotypes, clonotypes shared by all four sorted-subset donors had higher generation probabilities. Sampling was restricted to blood, and TCR repertoires in tissue are likely to differ from TCR repertoires in blood. Naive subsets generally had larger estimated clonotype richness than memory subsets did. Even with the large sequencing depth, rarefaction of the sorted-subset datasets indicated that sequencing was incomplete.

The donors were healthy, HIV-negative adults who had no recently reported acute infections or vaccinations. Only Caucasian adults living in Nashville, Tennessee, USA were represented among the donors. Magnetic negative selection was used to enrich CD4+ T cells, after which naive cells were positively selected on CD45RA and the negative fraction became the memory subset. Blood was obtained by leukapheresis, after which PBMCs were separated by Ficoll-Histopaque density gradient centrifugation and cryopreserved in liquid nitrogen vapor phase. Analytical flow cytometry was used to check the purity and quantity of each magnetically sorted T cell population. Each sorted fraction had its genomic DNA isolated and then quantified by UV absorbance on a Nanodrop 2000c. The CDR3 has 14 amino acids, counting the end cysteine and phenylalanine. Here the CDR3 DNA is all that survives: 42 bases in frame from base 1. V loses 4 bases, J loses 1 base, and the germline ends lie 11 bases apart. The germline V gene encodes CDR1 SGHRS and CDR2 YFSETQ.

Using the deep immunoSEQ assay, TCR CDR3 regions were amplified from genomic DNA by multiplex PCR. Extracted genomic DNA from each cell subset was distributed evenly across all wells of several immunoSEQ 96-well plates, and each plate was treated as a replicate. For sorted subsets, 150 to 250 ng genomic DNA, equal to 30,000 or so T cell genomes, was loaded into each replicate PCR. The purified libraries were quantified using a Qubit 3.0 fluorometer, sized with a Bioanalyzer 2100, and then quantified again using the KAPA Library Quantification kit. Every immunoSEQ 96-well plate was sequenced on a dedicated single-read 150-cycle Illumina NextSeq 550 flow cell. On the authors' methods: Because the immunoSEQ output held only junctional sequences and lacked quality scores, the filtering could not match the filtering applied to full-length reads. Sequences were annotated with PyIR, a Python wrapper for IgBLAST v1.9, and V/J genes and CDR3 were assigned using IMGT germline references. Any read was removed if the V/J assignment was weak (E-value above 1e-6), the CDR3 was missing, or the read contained stop codons, out-of-frame junctions, or ambiguous translated residues. A V3J clonotype was defined by an identical inferred V gene, J gene, and CDR3 amino acid sequence. Percentage overlap between repertoires was calculated by dividing the number of shared unique clonotypes by the size of the smaller repertoire. Three approaches were used to assess repertoire richness: RTK rarefaction, the Chao1 estimator, and Recon v2.1 estimates of unobserved clonotypes. OLGA was used to compute generation probabilities for all TCRbeta clonotypes that the gDNA method yielded from a few donors. TCRdb holds this immuneACCESS table with in-frame rearrangements only. Some clones are missing; in checked studies, unresolved V genes explain under half, and the rest has no known cause. That table gives V, J and clone size, and the DNA gave D and trimming. Counted in this sample were about 1,500,000 clones; roughly 95% of them appeared once. Over 1% of the sample is in the top ten clones.

This clonotype was obtained from a man younger than 45 in good health. Sequencing was done on a sample of naive CD4+ T cells sorted from blood. The intended sense of this specimen's cell subset or site label: CD45RA+ positively selected. The V gene is TRBV5-1 and the J gene is TRBJ1-1, with TRBD1 tentatively as D gene (5 bases match). At the DNA level, the sequence is TGCGCCAGCAGCACATCGGGACGGAACACTGAAGCTTTCTTT. Its protein is CASSTSGRNTEAFF.